This T cell receptor beta chain was recorded in a study of graft-versus-host responses after intestinal transplantation. This clone appeared once. Its cognate antigen is unknown. Using immunoSEQ multiplex PCR, the repertoire was profiled, and TCRdb retains in-frame clones only, with some absent. Found here are about 89,000 clones, 91% of them singletons; the top ten hold roughly 0.1%. The CDR3 sequence is 13 residues long. Trimming took 3 bases from V and 2 from J, leaving 7 bases between them. CDR1 and CDR2 from the germline V gene are SGHVS and FQNEAQ. The gene calls are TRBV7-8 and TRBJ1-1; no clear D. The sequencing used unstimulated CD4+ T cells sorted from spleen or lymph node cells, collected before intestinal transplant. The source is a human donor who received an intestinal transplant. In nucleotides, the CDR3 is TGTGCCAGCAGCTTTGACACTAACACTGAAGCTTTCTTT. This gives the protein CASSFDTNTEAFF.